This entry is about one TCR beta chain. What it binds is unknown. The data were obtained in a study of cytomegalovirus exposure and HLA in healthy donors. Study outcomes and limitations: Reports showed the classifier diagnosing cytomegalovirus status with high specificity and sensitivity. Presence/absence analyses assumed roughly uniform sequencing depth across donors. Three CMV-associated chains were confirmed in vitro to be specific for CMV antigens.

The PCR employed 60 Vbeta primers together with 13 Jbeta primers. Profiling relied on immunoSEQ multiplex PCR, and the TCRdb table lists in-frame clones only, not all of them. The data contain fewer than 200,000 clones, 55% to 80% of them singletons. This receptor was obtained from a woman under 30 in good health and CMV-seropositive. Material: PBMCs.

The CDR3 region is CASSSNYGYTF. The CDR3 DNA reads as TGTGCCAGCAGCTCAAACTATGGCTACACCTTC. The gene calls are TRBV11-1 and TRBJ1-2; D gene unclear. Trimming pared 4 bases from V and 2 bases from J, leaving 2 bases between. Germline V gene lookup returns CDR1 SGHAT and CDR2 FQDESV (reference sequence). The CDR3 is 11 residues long.